This record covers a single TCR beta chain. The trim removed 1 base at V and 5 bases at J, leaving 5 bases unmatched. The germline CDR1 and CDR2 sequences are SGHRS and YFSETQ. The CDR3 extends over 14 amino acids. This sample was included in a study of blood T cell repertoires in COVID-19. Overall study: COVID-19 samples, acute and convalescent, were from the United States, Italy and Spain. PBMCs, B-cell-depleted T cells, or T cells provided the cDNA or gDNA that made up the material.

Per the authors' pipeline: Estimation of nucleated cell counts relied on the amplification of reference gene primers. Profiling relied on immunoSEQ multiplex PCR, and the TCRdb table lists in-frame clones only, not all of them. Clone size and the V and J calls come from that table; the DNA yielded D and trimming. The table includes roughly 330,000 clones, more than 80% detected once. This receptor was taken from a man between 18 and 29 years old who had recovered from COVID-19. The sample comprised peripheral blood. The chain combines TRBV5-1 with TRBJ1-1, with 7 nucleotides matching TRBD1. CDR3 in amino acids: CASSLPAGGTEAFF. CDR3 sequence (DNA): TGCGCCAGCAGCTTGCCGGCAGGGGGTACTGAAGCTTTCTTT.